This T cell receptor beta chain was identified in a study of shared clonotypes between healthy human individuals. About the study: The study used three CD4 naive, three CD4 memory, two CD8 naive and one CD8 memory plate per donor.

V shed 5 bases and J shed 3 bases, with 15 bases lying between them. This CDR3 region has 15 residues. Germline V lookup: CDR1 SGHDT, CDR2 YYEEEE. The assay was immunoSEQ multiplex PCR, and TCRdb's table has in-frame clones only and misses some. The table has about 1,800,000 clones, less than 95% seen once. Comment on this clone: Antigen specificity is unknown.

Study-wide results and caveats: Naive CD4 clonotypes overlapped across a few donors at about 5.3%. A small donor pool kept down the genetic and exposure-history diversity that was represented.

Naive CD8 cells lacked CD45RO, underwent positive selection for CCR7 and left out terminally differentiated effector memory CD45RA+ cells. The J gene is TRBJ2-1, the V gene TRBV5-6; tentative D call: TRBD1 (6 bases). The TCR sequence derives from a man between 18 and 29 years old in good health. The sample taken for sequencing was naive CD8+ T cells sorted from blood. The CDR3 coding sequence is TGTGCCAGCAGTTTTCGTTGGGACAACTACAATGAGCAGTTCTTC. Amino acids: CASSFRWDNYNEQFF.